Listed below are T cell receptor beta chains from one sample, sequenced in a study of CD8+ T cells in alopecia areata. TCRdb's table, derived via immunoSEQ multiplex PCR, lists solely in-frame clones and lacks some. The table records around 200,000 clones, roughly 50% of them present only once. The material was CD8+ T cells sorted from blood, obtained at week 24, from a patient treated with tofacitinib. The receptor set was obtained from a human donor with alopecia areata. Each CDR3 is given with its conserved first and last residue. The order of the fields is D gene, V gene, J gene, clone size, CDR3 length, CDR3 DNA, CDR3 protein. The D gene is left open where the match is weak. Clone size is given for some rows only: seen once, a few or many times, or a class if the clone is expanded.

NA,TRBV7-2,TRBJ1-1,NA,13,TGTGCCAGCAGCTTGATAAAGAACACTGAAGCTTTCTTT,CASSLIKNTEAFF
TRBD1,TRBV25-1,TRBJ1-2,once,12,TGTGCCAGCAGTGAGACAGGGAATGGCTACACCTTC,CASSETGNGYTF
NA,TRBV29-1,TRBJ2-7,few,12,TGCAGCGTTGAGGGTACAGGCTACGAGCAGTACTTC,CSVEGTGYEQYF
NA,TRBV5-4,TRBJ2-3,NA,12,TGTGCCAGCAGCTACAGCACAGATACGCAGTATTTT,CASSYSTDTQYF
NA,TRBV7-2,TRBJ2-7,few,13,TGTGCCAGCAGCTTAGAGGGGGACTACGAGCAGTACTTC,CASSLEGDYEQYF
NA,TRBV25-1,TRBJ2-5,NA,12,TGTGCCAGCAGCGGTGATCAAGAGACCCAGTACTTC,CASSGDQETQYF
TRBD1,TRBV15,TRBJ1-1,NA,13,TGTGCCACCAGCGGAGGGACAGCCAATGAAGCTTTCTTT,CATSGGTANEAFF
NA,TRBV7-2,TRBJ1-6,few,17,TGTGCCAGCAGCTTCCCAGGGGAGAGCTCCTATAATTCACCCCTCCACTTT,CASSFPGESSYNSPLHF
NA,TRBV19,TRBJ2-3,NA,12,TGTGCCGCCGGGGGTGCCACAGATACGCAGTATTTT,CAAGGATDTQYF
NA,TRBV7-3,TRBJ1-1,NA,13,TGTGCCAGCAGCTTAGCGCGGTACACTGAAGCTTTCTTT,CASSLARYTEAFF
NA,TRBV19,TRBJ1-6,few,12,TGTGCCAGTAGTATTGCCGTGGAACCCCTCCACTTT,CASSIAVEPLHF
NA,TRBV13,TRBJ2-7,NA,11,TGTGCCAGCAGCTTCGTAGACGAGCAGTACTTC,CASSFVDEQYF
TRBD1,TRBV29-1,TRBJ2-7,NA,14,TGCAGCGTTGTACCGGGACAGTTGCCCTACGAGCAGTACTTC,CSVVPGQLPYEQYF
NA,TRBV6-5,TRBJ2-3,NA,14,TGTGCCAGCAGCCCCAACAGTTTCATCGATACGCAGTATTTT,CASSPNSFIDTQYF
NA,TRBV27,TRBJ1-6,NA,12,TGTGCCAGCAGTACAGGGTTGACACCCCTCCACTTT,CASSTGLTPLHF
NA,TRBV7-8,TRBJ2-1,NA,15,TGTGCCAGCAGCCCAATTAATCAGGCGGCCAATGAGCAGTTCTTC,CASSPINQAANEQFF
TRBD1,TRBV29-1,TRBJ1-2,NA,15,TGCAGCGTTGAAGTCTGGGACAGGGCTAACTATGGCTACACCTTC,CSVEVWDRANYGYTF
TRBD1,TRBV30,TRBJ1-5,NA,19,TGTGCCTGGAGCTCTCCCCCGGGACAGGGGGTAATAGGCAATCAGCCCCAGCATTTT,CAWSSPPGQGVIGNQPQHF
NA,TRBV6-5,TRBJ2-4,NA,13,TGTGCCAGCAGTTACCGAGAGGGCACCCTTCAGTACTTC,CASSYREGTLQYF
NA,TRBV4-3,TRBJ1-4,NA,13,TGCGCCAGCAGCCAAGACGGCAGTGAAAAACTGTTTTTT,CASSQDGSEKLFF
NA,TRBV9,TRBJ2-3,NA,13,NA,CASSVGGGAPVTF
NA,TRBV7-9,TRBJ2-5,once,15,TGTGCCAGCAGCTCACCGGGTCCCCTAGAAGAGACCCAGTACTTC,CASSSPGPLEETQYF
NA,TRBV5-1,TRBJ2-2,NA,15,TGCGCCAGCAGCTTGGCCCAGGATAACACCGGGGAGCTGTTTTTT,CASSLAQDNTGELFF
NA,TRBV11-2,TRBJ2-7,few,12,TGTGCCAGCAGCTTAGGACTGTACGAGCAGTACTTC,CASSLGLYEQYF
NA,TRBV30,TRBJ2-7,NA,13,TGTGCCTGGAAGGGAAAAGTCGGTTACGAGCAGTACTTC,CAWKGKVGYEQYF
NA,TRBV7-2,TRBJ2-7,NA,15,TGTGCCAGCAGCTTAGTAGGCGGAGCCTCCTACGAGCAGTACTTC,CASSLVGGASYEQYF
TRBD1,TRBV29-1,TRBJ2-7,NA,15,TGCAGCGTTGTGGGCGCCGACAAGACAGGGAACGAGCAGTACTTC,CSVVGADKTGNEQYF
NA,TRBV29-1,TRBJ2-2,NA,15,TGCAGCGTTGTCAATCCTACCACGAACACCGGGGAGCTGTTTTTT,CSVVNPTTNTGELFF
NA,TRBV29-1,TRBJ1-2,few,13,TGCAGCGCGATTGCCAATGGAGGGGGTGGCTACACCTTC,CSAIANGGGGYTF
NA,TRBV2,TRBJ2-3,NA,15,TGTGCCAGCAGTGAAGCGAGGCAGGGAAAAGATACGCAGTATTTT,CASSEARQGKDTQYF
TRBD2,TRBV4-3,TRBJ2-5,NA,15,TGCGCCAGCAGCTATGGGACTAGCGCCGTTGAGACCCAGTACTTC,CASSYGTSAVETQYF
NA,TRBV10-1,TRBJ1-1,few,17,TGCGCCAGCAGTGAGGTTCGCACCGGACATCCAAACACTGAAGCTTTCTTT,CASSEVRTGHPNTEAFF
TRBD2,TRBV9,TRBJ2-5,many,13,TGTGCCAGCAGCCCGACTAGCGGGGAGACCCAGTACTTC,CASSPTSGETQYF
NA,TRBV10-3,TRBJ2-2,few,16,TGTGCCATCAGTGATGGAGCAAGTCCTGACACCGGGGAGCTGTTTTTT,CAISDGASPDTGELFF
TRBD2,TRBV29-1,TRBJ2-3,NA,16,TGCAGCGTTGAGGGGACTAGCGGGGGGTCGACAGATACGCAGTATTTT,CSVEGTSGGSTDTQYF
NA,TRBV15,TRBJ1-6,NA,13,TGTGCCACCAGCGAGACAGGTGGTTCACCCCTCCACTTT,CATSETGGSPLHF
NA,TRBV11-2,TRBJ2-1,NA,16,TGTGCCAGCAGCTTAGCGGCAGCTGGGGTGGTTGGTGAGCAGTTCTTC,CASSLAAAGVVGEQFF
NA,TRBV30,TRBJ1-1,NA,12,TGTGCCTGGAGTGAGAGGGCCACTGAAGCTTTCTTT,CAWSERATEAFF
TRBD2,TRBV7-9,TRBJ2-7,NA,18,TGTGCCAGCAGCCGCCTTCCACTAGCGGGGGGCAGCTCCTACGAGCAGTACTTC,CASSRLPLAGGSSYEQYF
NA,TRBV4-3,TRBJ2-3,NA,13,TGCGCCAGCAGCCAAGCTAGGGCAGATACGCAGTATTTT,CASSQARADTQYF
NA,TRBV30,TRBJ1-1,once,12,TGTGCCTACACGACAGGACCCACTGAAGCTTTCTTT,CAYTTGPTEAFF
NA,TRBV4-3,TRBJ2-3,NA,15,TGCGCCAGCAGCCAAGATGCAGGAAAGTCCGATACGCAGTATTTT,CASSQDAGKSDTQYF
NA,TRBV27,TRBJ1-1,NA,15,TGTGCCAGCAGACCTGACCCGAATTGGGCCACTGAAGCTTTCTTT,CASRPDPNWATEAFF